This TCR beta chain was retrieved from a study of T-cell reconstitution after alpha-beta-depleted transplantation in children. J lost 2 bases, V lost 0 bases, and 15 bases had no gene match. Germline V gene sequence: CDR1 DFQATT, CDR2 SNEGSKA (reference sequence). The CDR3 totals 20 residues. Unique molecular identifiers tagged the TCRbeta library. TCRdb used MiXCR to reprocess the PCR reads, holding one entry per CDR3 protein. The data show hundreds of thousands of distinct CDR3 sequences, with over 8% seen just once and around a tenth held by the top ten. The V call is TRBV20-1, the J call TRBJ2-3; 12 bases line up with TRBD2. This TCR was sampled from a human donor who donated a stem cell graft to a child with SCID. The input for sequencing was PBMCs from the stem cell graft donor, taken from the stem cell graft. CDR3 amino acids: CSARDHLAGGPISNTDTQYF. CDR3 sequence (DNA): TGCAGTGCTAGAGATCACCTAGCGGGGGGGCCGATCTCAAACACAGATACGCAGTATTTT.